This record looks at one T cell receptor (beta chain) sequence and its context. In its sample, this clone comes out as large (0.1 to 1%). The antigen it binds to is not known. Per-nucleotide qualities are absent, and no much larger clonotype sits a single base away. This record belongs to a study of T cells in narcolepsy (dated by TCRdb to 2017 to 2018). Background on the whole study: The study enrolled patients with narcolepsy type 1 or type 2 (NT1, NT2) together with healthy control donors. To look for autoreactive T cells in narcolepsy patients that target self-antigens of hypocretin neurons (hypocretin, TRIB2), the study used TCR Vbeta sequencing to follow clonotypes in blood and CSF. Findings and caveats that apply to the study as a whole: In plots comparing CSF and blood CD4+ T cell clonotypes from the same patient, HCRT-specific and TRIB2-specific autoreactive clonotypes were highlighted. According to the report, autoreactive clonotypes were detected serially in the blood of the same patients and of different patients, but not in healthy controls.

The library was built by means of the immunoSEQ multiplex PCR assay. Per the original workflow: For paired CSF and blood samples, clonotype sharing was given as the percentage of all CSF clonotypes that were also present in blood. The source is immuneACCESS, and TCRdb retained only in-frame sequences with V and J called. Part of the clones is not carried over; for the studies checked, unresolved V genes explain less than half of this, and the remainder is unexplained. Clonal size and the V and J genes are those of that table, whereas D and trimming came from the DNA. This sample comprises a few thousand clones, over 25% of them detected only once. The ten largest make up over 15% of the sample. Cerebrospinal fluid T cells from patients were expanded in vitro, after which CD4+ or CD8+ T cells were sorted for TCR Vbeta sequencing. The germline V gene provides CDR1 SGHTA and CDR2 FQGNSA. V is trimmed back by 0 bases and J by 6 bases, and the junction contains 7 bases that no gene match accounts for. The CDR3 measures 16 amino acids from cysteine to phenylalanine. Solely the CDR3 DNA is kept, with 48 bases framed from the first base.

The receptor was derived from a human donor with narcolepsy. The rearrangement combines TRBV7-2 with TRBJ2-1; TRBD2 lines up with 8 middle nucleotides. Sequences were obtained from cultured CD4+ T cells from cerebrospinal fluid. At the DNA level, the sequence is TGTGCCAGCAGCTTAGCGCGGAGCGGGGGAGTCAATGAGCAGTTCTTC. Translated, it gives CASSLARSGGVNEQFF.